This is a list of T cell receptor beta chains from one sample in a study of identical twins. TCRdb analysed the 5' RACE reads with MiXCR anew, one entry per CDR3 protein. This sample carries approximately 300,000 distinct CDR3 sequences, roughly 8.6% of them seen once, and the ten largest clones take roughly 7%. The data were also submitted as part of a second study, on yellow fever vaccine responses in identical twins.

Source material: CD8+ T cells sorted from blood. These receptors were obtained from a woman aged 18-35 years in good health. The CDR3 runs from the conserved cysteine through the conserved F or W. D genes are given only for firm matches. Clone size is stated in some rows and not others, as once, few, many or a class when expanded.

clone_size	v_call	d_call	j_call	cdr3_nt	cdr3_aa
NA	TRBV7-8	NA	TRBJ2-7	TGTGCCAGCAGCTTAGCAGAGACTCCAGCCTACGAGCAGTACTTC	CASSLAETPAYEQYF
NA	TRBV7-9	NA	TRBJ2-1	TGTGCCAGCAGCCCGCCATCCGGGGCCCTTGCCAGCAATGAGCAGTTCTTC	CASSPPSGALASNEQFF
many	TRBV25-1	NA	TRBJ1-2	TGTGCCAGCAGTATCTCACCCGGGCCTGGTGGCTACACCTTC	CASSISPGPGGYTF
many	TRBV20-1	TRBD1	TRBJ2-2	TGCAGTGCTAGGGTTGTTATCCCGGGACAGGGGGGCACCGGGGAGCTGTTTTTT	CSARVVIPGQGGTGELFF
many	TRBV4-1	NA	TRBJ1-1	TGCGCCAGCAGTCGGGCCCCGGGGTCTGAAGCTTTCTTT	CASSRAPGSEAFF
few	TRBV7-2	TRBD2	TRBJ2-1	TGTGCCAGCAGCTTCCAGCTAGCGGGAAACAATGAGCAGTTCTTC	CASSFQLAGNNEQFF
many	TRBV5-1	NA	TRBJ1-1	TGCGCCAGCAGCTTGGTAGCGGTCTCTGAAGCTTTCTTT	CASSLVAVSEAFF
NA	TRBV14	NA	TRBJ2-5	TGTGCCAGCAGCTATGAGATACGAGAGACCCAGTACTTC	CASSYEIRETQYF
few	TRBV9	NA	TRBJ2-3	TGTGCCAGCAGCGCAATGGGGAGACAGAGCACAGATACGCAGTATTTT	CASSAMGRQSTDTQYF
NA	TRBV27	TRBD1	TRBJ1-2	TGTGCCAGCAGCCCATCAGGGGGCGCAGGCTATGGCTACACCTTC	CASSPSGGAGYGYTF
NA	TRBV27	NA	TRBJ2-2	TGTGCCAGCAGTTTAGGAGTGGCCGGGGAGCTGTTTTTT	CASSLGVAGELFF
many	TRBV9	TRBD1	TRBJ2-7	TGTGCCAGCAGCGTAGGAGGGACAGCTTCCTACGAGCAGTACTTC	CASSVGGTASYEQYF
NA	TRBV3-1	TRBD2	TRBJ2-3	TGTGCCAGAAGCCAACTAGCGGGGGGCACAGATACGCAGTATTTT	CARSQLAGGTDTQYF
many	TRBV7-8	NA	TRBJ2-1	TGTGCCAGCAGCTTAGCTCCCGAAACCAATGAGCAGTTCTTC	CASSLAPETNEQFF
few	TRBV5-1	TRBD2	TRBJ2-5	TGCGCCAGCAGCTTGGCTGTGTGGGGCGTCGGGACTAGCGGGAGAGAACAAGAGACCCAGTACTTC	CASSLAVWGVGTSGREQETQYF
many	TRBV9	TRBD2	TRBJ2-2	TGTGCCAGCAGCGCGTCGGCGGGGGACACCGGGGAGCTGTTTTTT	CASSASAGDTGELFF
many	TRBV12-3/TRBV12-4	NA	TRBJ2-1	TGTGCCAGCAGTTTAGCTCGTGTGCCCTACAATGAGCAGTTCTTC	CASSLARVPYNEQFF
NA	TRBV3-1	TRBD2	TRBJ2-7	TGTGCCAGCAGCCAGCTAGCGGGGAGCTACGAGCAGTACTTC	CASSQLAGSYEQYF
many	TRBV6-4	NA	TRBJ2-1	TGTGCCAGCAGTGAATGGCTAGTTCGTCCGGGGGATGAGCAGTTCTTC	CASSEWLVRPGDEQFF
many	TRBV29-1	TRBD1	TRBJ2-6	TGCAGCGTTCTATCGATATTGAGGACAGGGGAGAAAGCTGGGGCCAACGTCCTGACTTTC	CSVLSILRTGEKAGANVLTF